These 28 T cell receptor beta chains share one sample of origin, sequenced in a study of T cells in Graves' hyperthyroidism and ophthalmopathy. TCR beta CDR3 sequences were amplified from RNA transcripts. The HTBI set primed first-round TCR CDR3 RT-PCR. A single record per CDR3 protein comes from TCRdb applying MiXCR to the multiplex PCR reads. The sample yields approximately 430,000 distinct CDR3 sequences, 15% to 19% seen once. Material: blood. These receptors were taken from a woman aged 18-29 years with Graves' hyperthyroidism.

This clonotype appeared many times. The gene calls are TRBV19 and TRBJ2-1, with 7 bases lining up with TRBD2. Unmatched junction bases numbered 6, after V lost 1 base and J lost 3 bases. This CDR3 is 16 amino acids long. CDR1 is LNHDA, CDR2 SQIVND, per germline (reference sequence). The CDR3 reads CASSIGGLLDYNEQFF. DNA for the CDR3: TGTGCCAGTAGTATAGGGGGACTACTTGACTACAATGAGCAGTTCTTC.

This clonotype occurred many times. This rearrangement joins TRBV12-3 or TRBV12-4 to TRBJ2-1; D might be TRBD2 (6 bases). V lost 6 bases and J 0 bases, leaving 12 bases between the germline ends. The CDR3 is 15 amino acids. This chain's CDR3 is CASRPPSASYNEQFF. CDR3 DNA: TGTGCCAGCAGGCCACCTAGCGCCTCCTACAATGAGCAGTTCTTC.

This clonotype has at least ten counts. The V gene is TRBV29-1, the J gene TRBJ1-5, with 8 bases lining up with TRBD1. J was trimmed by 3 bases and V by 3 bases; bases with no gene match: 7. The CDR3 sequence is 15 residues long. Germline V lookup: CDR1 SQVTM, CDR2 ANQGSEA. The chain's CDR3 is CSVDMRQGYNQPQHF. In DNA, the CDR3 is TGCAGCGTTGATATGCGACAGGGGTACAATCAGCCCCAGCATTTT. Looking up the rest from reference TRBV29-1 and TRBJ1-5 gives the full variable domain: SAVISQKPSRDICQRGTSLTIQCQVDSQVTMMFWYRQQPGQSLTLIATANQGSEATYESGFVIDKFPISRPNLTFSTLTVSNMSPEDSSIYLCSVDMRQGYNQPQHFGDGTRLSIL.

This clonotype was seen a handful of times. The rearrangement joins TRBV5-1 to TRBJ1-4; 10 bases line up with TRBD1. The J segment lost 4 bases and the V segment lost 2 bases, leaving 5 bases of the junction unmatched. Germline CDR1 and CDR2: SGHRS and YFSETQ. The CDR3 contains 16 residues. DNA for the CDR3: TGCGCCAGCAGCTTTCGCGGACAGGGGGATAATGAAAAACTGTTTTTT. It encodes CASSFRGQGDNEKLFF.

This clonotype has a count of ten or more. This chain joins TRBV7-3 and TRBJ2-5; either TRBD1 or TRBD2 may fit D (5 bases each). The CDR3 contains 14 residues. Germline V gene sequence: CDR1 SGHTA, CDR2 FQGTGA. V dropped 4 bases and J dropped 0 bases, with 9 bases sitting between them. The CDR3 is CASSSGPYQETQYF. As DNA, the CDR3 is TGTGCCAGCAGCTCGGGACCCTACCAAGAGACCCAGTACTTC. Variable domain in full (rest from reference TRBV7-3 and TRBJ2-5): GAGVSQTPSNKVTEKGKYVELRCDPISGHTALYWYRQSLGQGPEFLIYFQGTGAADDSGLPNDRFFAVRPEGSVSTLKIQRTERGDSAVYLCASSSGPYQETQYFGPGTRLLVL.

The gene calls are TRBV5-6 and TRBJ2-3; possibly TRBD1 for D (7 bases). V was clipped by 6 bases and J by 0 bases, with 20 bases between them. Looked up from germline, CDR1 is SGHDT and CDR2 is YYEEEE. The CDR3 sequence is 17 residues long. The CDR3 sequence is CASILGGAAGSTDTQYF. The CDR3 DNA follows: TGTGCCAGCATCCTAGGGGGCGCGGCGGGAAGCACAGATACGCAGTATTTT.

This clonotype was counted at least ten times. The V gene is TRBV5-1, the J gene TRBJ2-7, with 13 positions matching TRBD2. Looked up from germline, CDR1 is SGHRS and CDR2 is YFSETQ. Trimming cost V 2 bases and J 0 bases; bases outside gene matches: 8. The CDR3 is 18 residues long. The CDR3 loop is CASSFGLAGAGVSYEQYF. The CDR3 bases are TGCGCCAGCAGCTTTGGACTAGCGGGAGCAGGGGTCTCCTACGAGCAGTACTTC.

This clonotype was recorded many times. J is TRBJ2-3 and V is TRBV5-1, with TRBD1 matching over 9 bases. The ends lost 0 bases at V and 2 bases at J; junction bases unmatched: 4. The CDR3 is 16 amino acids. Germline V gene sequence: CDR1 SGHRS, CDR2 YFSETQ. This CDR3 is CASSLEQGASTDTQYF. The CDR3 nucleotides are TGCGCCAGCAGCTTGGAACAGGGGGCGTCCACAGATACGCAGTATTTT.

In this sample, this clonotype turned up many times. The genes are TRBV12-5 and TRBJ2-3, with D perhaps matching TRBD1 (7 bases). CDR1 LGHNT and CDR2 FRNRAP come from the germline V gene. The CDR3 is 15 amino acids. Trimming took 4 bases from V and 3 from J, leaving 14 bases between them. The CDR3 coding sequence is TGTGCTAGTGGTTCACCGACAGGGAGGACAGATACGCAGTATTTT. Its protein product is CASGSPTGRTDTQYF.

Many counts were recorded for this clonotype. The chain links TRBV6-2 or TRBV6-3 to TRBJ2-7; D might be TRBD1 (5 bases). Trimming pared 5 bases from V and 1 base from J, leaving 21 bases between. CDR3 length: 17 residues. Per germline, CDR1 MNHEY and CDR2 SVGEGT. The CDR3 bases are TGTGCCAGCAGTGACACCCATAACCGACAGCTATCCTACGAGCAGTACTTC. Amino acid sequence: CASSDTHNRQLSYEQYF.

This clonotype was detected only a few times. The chain uses TRBV19 and TRBJ2-5; 11 positions agree with TRBD1. The CDR3 loop spans 17 amino acids. Trimming at V came to 5 bases and at J to 4 bases, leaving 12 bases not matched to a gene. Germline V gene sequence: CDR1 LNHDA, CDR2 SQIVND (reference sequence). The CDR3 DNA reads TGTGCCAGTAGTGCCTCGGGGACAGGGGGTAGTAGAGAGACCCAGTACTTC. This codes for CASSASGTGGSRETQYF.

This clonotype has ten or more counts. The CDR3 nucleotides read TGCAGTGCTTCCGAGGGGTTCGGGACCTATAGCAATCAGCCCCAGCATTTT. Amino acid sequence: CSASEGFGTYSNQPQHF. The genes are TRBV20-1 and TRBJ1-5, with D perhaps TRBD1 (5 bases). This CDR3 is built from 17 residues. The V end lost 5 bases, the J end lost 0 bases, and 20 bases lay between the germline ends. Per germline, CDR1 DFQATT and CDR2 SNEGSKA (reference sequence).

In regard to this clonotype: The conserved final phenylalanine or tryptophan is absent from the CDR3, which likely points to a read error. The V gene is TRBV4-1, the J gene TRBJ2-7; tentative D call: TRBD2 (5 bases). The CDR3 sequence is 15 residues long. V was cut by 0 bases and J by 0 bases, with 9 bases left in between. Per germline, CDR1 MGHRA and CDR2 YSYEKL. The CDR3 is CASSQETGSSYEQYS. The CDR3 nucleotides read TGCGCCAGCAGCCAAGAGACGGGGAGCTCCTACGAGCAGTACTCC.

The sample holds a few counts of this clonotype. The J gene is TRBJ1-3, the V gene TRBV13, with 8 bases fitting TRBD1. V gave up 3 bases and J gave up 3 bases; unmatched junction bases: 10. The germline V gene has CDR1 PRHDT and CDR2 FYEKMQ (reference sequence). The CDR3 is 17 residues long. DNA for the CDR3: TGTGCCAGCAGCTTGACCGGGACAGGCTTTCGTGGAAACACCATATATTTT. It translates to CASSLTGTGFRGNTIYF.

This clonotype showed up many times. The chain employs TRBV10-2 and TRBJ2-5; tentatively, D is TRBD1 or TRBD2 (6 bases each). The CDR3 runs to 13 residues. Germline V CDR1 and CDR2: WSHSY, SAAADI. The germline V and J ends were trimmed by 6 bases and 5 bases, with 13 bases remaining between them. Written as DNA, the CDR3 is TGCGCCAGCAGAGTAGGAGGGGGGGAGACCCAGTACTTC. Protein: CASRVGGGETQYF.

This clonotype was detected many times. The V call is TRBV20-1, the J call TRBJ2-2; no clear D gene. Germline V gene sequence: CDR1 DFQATT, CDR2 SNEGSKA (reference sequence). Trimming took off 5 bases at V and 7 bases at J, with 11 bases between the two ends. This CDR3 contains 12 residues. Here the CDR3 DNA reads TGCAGTGCTTTCGTCTCCGGCGGGGAGCTGTTTTTT. Protein: CSAFVSGGELFF.

This clonotype was seen repeatedly, ten times or more. V gene TRBV30 combines with J gene TRBJ1-2, with TRBD1 matching over 10 bases. J lost 7 bases, V lost 2 bases, and 7 bases had no gene match. Per germline, CDR1 GTSNPN and CDR2 SVGIG (reference sequence). This CDR3 comprises 14 residues. This chain's CDR3 is CAWSRDRGVRGYTF. CDR3 sequence (DNA): TGTGCCTGGAGTAGGGACAGGGGAGTCCGTGGCTACACCTTC.

This clonotype was counted many times. V and J are TRBV6-1 and TRBJ1-6; 9 bases are a match to TRBD1. The CDR3 has 18 residues. The germline CDR1 and CDR2 sequences are MNHNS and SASEGT. Trimming at V came to 5 bases and at J to 0 bases, leaving 8 bases not matched to a gene. CDR3 sequence reads: CASSYLTGGSSYNSPLHF. For the CDR3, the DNA is TGTGCCAGCAGTTACTTGACAGGGGGGAGCTCCTATAATTCACCCCTCCACTTT.

This clonotype was detected many times. The chain uses TRBV13 and TRBJ2-5; 8 bases are a match to TRBD2. CDR1 and CDR2 from the germline V gene are PRHDT and FYEKMQ (reference sequence). The CDR3 is made up of 15 amino acids. V shed 0 bases and J 5 bases; nucleotides not matched to a gene: 5. The CDR3 DNA reads as TGTGCCAGCAGCTTAGGCGCGGGGGGTATTGAGACCCAGTACTTC. It translates to CASSLGAGGIETQYF.

In this sample, this clonotype turned up many times. The chain joins TRBV6-1 to TRBJ2-6; D gene unclear. Looked up from germline, CDR1 is MNHNS and CDR2 is SASEGT. This CDR3 has 15 residues. V lost 6 bases to trimming and J lost 2 bases, with 11 bases between them. CDR3 region: CASREMPTGANVLTF. For the CDR3, the DNA is TGTGCCAGCAGGGAGATGCCGACTGGGGCCAACGTCCTGACTTTC.

This clonotype appeared many times. This chain connects TRBV27 to TRBJ2-7, with 9 bases identical to TRBD1. The CDR3 consists of 13 residues. Trimming at V came to 5 bases and at J to 2 bases, leaving 1 base not matched to a gene. Per germline, CDR1 MNHEY and CDR2 SMNVEV (reference sequence). In DNA, the CDR3 is TGTGCCAGCAGTCGACAGGGGGCCTACGAGCAGTACTTC. This codes for CASSRQGAYEQYF.

This chain uses TRBV3-1 with TRBJ2-3, with 8 bases matching TRBD2. V shed 4 bases and J 6 bases; nucleotides not matched to a gene: 12. This CDR3 has 16 amino acids. The germline gives CDR1 LGHDT, CDR2 YNNKEL (reference sequence). For the CDR3, the DNA is TGTGCCAGCAGCCCCAGAGCGGGAGCAGAACGGGATACGCAGTATTTT. It is translated as CASSPRAGAERDTQYF.

This clonotype was picked up a small number of times. Possible read error: a much larger clone is one base away. The rearrangement uses TRBV20-1 and TRBJ2-3; 8 bases are shared with TRBD2. The junction had 13 bases not matched to a gene; V was cut back by 3 bases and J by 8 bases. Germline CDR1 and CDR2: DFQATT and SNEGSKA (reference sequence). This CDR3 contains 15 residues. CDR3 coding DNA: TGCAGTGCTAGGATGATAGCGGGGCGTCGGGCTACGCAGTATTTT. Translated, it gives CSARMIAGRRATQYF.

This chain links TRBV7-3 with TRBJ2-7; unclear D gene. The CDR3 has 13 amino acids. V lost 0 bases to trimming and J lost 6 bases, with 9 bases between them. The germline CDR1 and CDR2 sequences are SGHTA and FQGTGA. CDR3: CASSLTAVGEQYF. The DNA of the CDR3 is TGTGCCAGCAGCTTAACGGCAGTAGGCGAGCAGTACTTC.

This clonotype was seen ten or more times. The V gene is TRBV20-1, the J gene TRBJ2-7; 10 nucleotides match TRBD1. Unmatched junction bases numbered 33, after V lost 2 bases and J lost 2 bases. There are 24 residues in the CDR3. CDR1 and CDR2 (germline): DFQATT, SNEGSKA (reference sequence). The chain's CDR3 is CSARRLEADRTGTGEEKGAYEQYF. The CDR3 DNA follows: TGCAGTGCTAGAAGACTGGAGGCTGACCGAACCGGGACAGGGGAGGAGAAAGGGGCCTACGAGCAGTACTTC.

This clonotype has a count of ten or more. The V and J genes are TRBV6-1 and TRBJ1-4, with 10 positions matching TRBD1. Per the germline V gene, CDR1 is MNHNS and CDR2 is SASEGT. J was trimmed by 7 bases and V by 5 bases; bases with no gene match: 7. The CDR3 spans 15 residues. CDR3 residues: CASSQWTGGSEKLFF. The CDR3 coding sequence is TGTGCCAGCAGTCAATGGACAGGGGGAAGTGAAAAACTGTTTTTT.

The chain uses TRBV9 and TRBJ2-1; TRBD2 is a possible D gene (6 bases). Germline V gene sequence: CDR1 SGDLS, CDR2 YYNGEE. The CDR3 is made up of 18 amino acids. With 0 bases removed from V and 0 bases from J, the gap between germline ends came to 16 bases. In DNA form, the CDR3 reads TGTGCCAGCAGCGTAGGGCACAGCGGGTTGAGCTCCTACAATGAGCAGTTCTTC. Residues: CASSVGHSGLSSYNEQFF.

The chain carries TRBV19 and TRBJ1-1; the D gene is possibly TRBD1 (5 bases). The germline gives CDR1 LNHDA, CDR2 SQIVND (reference sequence). The germline V and J ends were trimmed by 8 bases and 4 bases, with 17 bases remaining between them. The CDR3 covers 14 residues. As DNA, the CDR3 is TGTGCCAGTCGCCTGGGGGGGACCGGCACTGAAGCTTTCTTT. Amino acids: CASRLGGTGTEAFF.